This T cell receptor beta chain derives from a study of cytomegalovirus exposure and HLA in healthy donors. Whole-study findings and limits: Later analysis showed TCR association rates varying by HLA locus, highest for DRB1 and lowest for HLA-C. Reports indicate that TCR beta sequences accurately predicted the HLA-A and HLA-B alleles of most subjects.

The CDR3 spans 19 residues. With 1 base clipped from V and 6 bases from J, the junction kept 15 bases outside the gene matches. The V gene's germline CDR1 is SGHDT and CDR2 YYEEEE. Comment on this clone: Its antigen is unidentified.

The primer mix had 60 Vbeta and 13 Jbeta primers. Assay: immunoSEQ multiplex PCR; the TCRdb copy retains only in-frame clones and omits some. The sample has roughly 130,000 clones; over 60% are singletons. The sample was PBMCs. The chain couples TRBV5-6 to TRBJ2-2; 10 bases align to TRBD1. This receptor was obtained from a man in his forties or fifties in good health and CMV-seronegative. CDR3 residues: CASSLPPSKGTGVAGELFF. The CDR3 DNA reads TGTGCCAGCAGCTTGCCGCCATCCAAGGGGACAGGGGTCGCCGGGGAGCTGTTTTTT.